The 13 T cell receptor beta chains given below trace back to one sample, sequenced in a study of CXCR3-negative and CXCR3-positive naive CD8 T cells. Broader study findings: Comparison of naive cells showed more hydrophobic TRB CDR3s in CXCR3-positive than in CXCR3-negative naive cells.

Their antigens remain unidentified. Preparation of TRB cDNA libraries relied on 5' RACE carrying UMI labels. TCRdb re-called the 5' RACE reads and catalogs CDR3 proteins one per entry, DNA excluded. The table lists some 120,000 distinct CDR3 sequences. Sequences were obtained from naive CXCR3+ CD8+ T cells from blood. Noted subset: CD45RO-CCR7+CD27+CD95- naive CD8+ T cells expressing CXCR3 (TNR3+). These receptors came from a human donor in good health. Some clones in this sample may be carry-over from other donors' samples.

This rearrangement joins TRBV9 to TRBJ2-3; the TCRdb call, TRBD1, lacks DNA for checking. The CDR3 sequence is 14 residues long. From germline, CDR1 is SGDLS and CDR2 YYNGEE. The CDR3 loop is CASSAGLATDTQYF.

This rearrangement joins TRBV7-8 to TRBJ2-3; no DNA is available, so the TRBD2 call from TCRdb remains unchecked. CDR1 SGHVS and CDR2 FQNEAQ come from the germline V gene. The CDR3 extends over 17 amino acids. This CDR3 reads CASSLWTSGGLTDTQYF.

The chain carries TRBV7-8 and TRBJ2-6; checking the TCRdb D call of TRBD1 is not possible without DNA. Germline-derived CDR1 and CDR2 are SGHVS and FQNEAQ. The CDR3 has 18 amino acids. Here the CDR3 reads CASSFHRGGDSGANLLTF.

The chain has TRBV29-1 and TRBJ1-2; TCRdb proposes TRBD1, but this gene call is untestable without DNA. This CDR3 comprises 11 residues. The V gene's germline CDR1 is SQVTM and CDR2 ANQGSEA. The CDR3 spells CSARDNYGYTF. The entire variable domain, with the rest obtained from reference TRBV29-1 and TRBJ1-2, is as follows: SAVISQKPSRDICQRGTSLTIQCQVDSQVTMMFWYRQQPGQSLTLIATANQGSEATYESGFVIDKFPISRPNLTFSTLTVSNMSPEDSSIYLCSARDNYGYTFGSGTRLTVV.

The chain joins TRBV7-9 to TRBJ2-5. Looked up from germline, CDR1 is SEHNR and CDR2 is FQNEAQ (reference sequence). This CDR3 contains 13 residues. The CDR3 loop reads CAGSLTEVETQYF.

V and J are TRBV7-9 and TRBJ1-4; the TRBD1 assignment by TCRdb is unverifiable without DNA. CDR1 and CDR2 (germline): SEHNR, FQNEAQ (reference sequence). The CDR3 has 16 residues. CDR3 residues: CASSQDTFERSEKLFF. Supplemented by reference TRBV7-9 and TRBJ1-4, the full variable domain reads DTGVSQNPRHKITKRGQNVTFRCDPISEHNRLYWYRQTLGQGPEFLTYFQNEAQLEKSRLLSDRFSAERPKGSFSTLEIQRTEQGDSAMYLCASSQDTFERSEKLFFGSGTQLSVL.

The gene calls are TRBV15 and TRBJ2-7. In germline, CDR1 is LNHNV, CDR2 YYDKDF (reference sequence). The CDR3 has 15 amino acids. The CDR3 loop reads CATSRDKLSTYEQYF.

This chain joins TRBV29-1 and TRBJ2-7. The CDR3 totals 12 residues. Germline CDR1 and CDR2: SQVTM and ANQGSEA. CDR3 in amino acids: CSVVLGFYEQYF.

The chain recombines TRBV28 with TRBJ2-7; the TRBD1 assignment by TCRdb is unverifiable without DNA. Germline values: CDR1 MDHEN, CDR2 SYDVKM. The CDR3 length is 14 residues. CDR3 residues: CASTPRVGYYEQYF.

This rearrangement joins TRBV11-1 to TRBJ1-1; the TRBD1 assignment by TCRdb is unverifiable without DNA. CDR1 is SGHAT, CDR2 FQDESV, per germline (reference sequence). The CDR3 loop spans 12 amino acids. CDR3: CASSLDEGEAFF.

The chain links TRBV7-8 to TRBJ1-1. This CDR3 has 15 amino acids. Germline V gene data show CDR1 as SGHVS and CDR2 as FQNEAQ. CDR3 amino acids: CASSLAIAGYTEAFF. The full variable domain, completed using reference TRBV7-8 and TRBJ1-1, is GAGVSQSPRYKVAKRGQDVALRCDPISGHVSLFWYQQALGQGPEFLTYFQNEAQLDKSGLPSDRFFAERPEGSVSTLKIQRTQQEDSAVYLCASSLAIAGYTEAFFGQGTRLTVV.

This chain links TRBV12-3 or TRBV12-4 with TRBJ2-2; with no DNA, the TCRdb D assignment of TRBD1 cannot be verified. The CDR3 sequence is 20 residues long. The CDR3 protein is CAILPRRDNEHLVGAGELFF.

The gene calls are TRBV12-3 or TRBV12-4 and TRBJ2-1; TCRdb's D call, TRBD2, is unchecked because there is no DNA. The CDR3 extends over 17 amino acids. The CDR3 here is CASSQYPGLAPYNEQFF.